Listed below are T cell receptor beta chains from one sample, sequenced in a study of identical twins. TCRdb redid the calling of the 5' RACE reads with MiXCR, one entry per CDR3 protein. The top ten clones hold more than 0.25% of a sample with about 1.7 million distinct CDR3 sequences, around 33% of them seen once. Specimen: cord blood. The receptors originated from a newborn girl in good health. The CDR3 runs from the conserved cysteine through the conserved F or W. The D gene is left open where the match is weak. Only part of the rows carry a size: once, few, many, or a class if the clone is expanded.

TRBV12-3/TRBV12-4,.,TRBD1,TRBJ1-1,TGTGCCAGCAGTTTAAACAGGGGGGAACCTGAAGCTTTCTTT,CASSLNRGEPEAFF
TRBV20-1,.,TRBD1,TRBJ2-5,TGCAGTGCTAGAGATCTCAGGGGGCAAGAGACCCAGTACTTC,CSARDLRGQETQYF
TRBV5-1,few,TRBD2,TRBJ2-1,TGCGCCAGCAGCTTGACAGGACCCGGGACTAGTGTCGGGAATGAGCAGTTCTTC,CASSLTGPGTSVGNEQFF
TRBV19,.,TRBD1,TRBJ2-5,TGTGCCAGTAGTATAACAGGGGGACTTGGGGAGACCCAGTACTTC,CASSITGGLGETQYF
TRBV29-1,many,TRBD2,TRBJ2-3,TGCAGCGTCCACGCCGGGACTAGCGGGACCCCAGATACGCAGTATTTT,CSVHAGTSGTPDTQYF
TRBV27,.,.,TRBJ2-1,TGTGCCAGCAGTTTATCTGTTCCAAGCTCCTACAATGAGCAGTTCTTC,CASSLSVPSSYNEQFF
TRBV11-2,few,TRBD1,TRBJ2-7,TGTGCCAGCAGCATAAACCTATATACAGGGGGCGAGCAGTACTTC,CASSINLYTGGEQYF
TRBV7-2,.,.,TRBJ2-3,TGTGCCAGCAGCTTAAGCGGTCGCGGATGGGGAGATACGCAGTATTTT,CASSLSGRGWGDTQYF
TRBV6-6,.,.,TRBJ2-5,TGTGCCAGCAGTTATTGGCAGGGCCAAGAGACCCAGTACTTC,CASSYWQGQETQYF
TRBV10-3,.,TRBD1,TRBJ2-3,TGTGCCATCAGGCGCGGACAGGGGGGCACAGATACGCAGTATTTT,CAIRRGQGGTDTQYF
TRBV5-1,many,.,TRBJ2-7,TGCGCCAGCAGCTGGCTAAACCGGGACTTCACCTACGAGCAGTACTTC,CASSWLNRDFTYEQYF
TRBV2,few,.,TRBJ2-7,TGTGCCAGCAGCCCCGCCAGCAAGGCCTACGAGCAGTACTTC,CASSPASKAYEQYF
TRBV6-1,.,TRBD2,TRBJ2-1,TGTGCCAGCAGTGAAGGTCGAACTAGCGACTCCTACAATGAGCGGTACTTC,CASSEGRTSDSYNERYF
TRBV15,few,.,TRBJ1-4,TGTGCCACCAGCAGAGATCGGAGGGGCCCCAATGAAAAACTGTTTTTT,CATSRDRRGPNEKLFF